This T cell receptor (beta chain) derives from a study of cytomegalovirus exposure and HLA in healthy donors. A word on this clone: The antigen is undetermined.

Whole-study results and caveats: Fewer N-insertions (relative to the approximately 670-donor mean) were reportedly seen in an Asian-associated ancestry cluster in a later analysis.

This CDR3 is 14 amino acids long. Germline CDR1 reads SGHDT; CDR2 reads YYEEEE. The V end lost 0 bases, the J end lost 4 bases, and 10 bases lay between the germline ends. The PCR was carried out with 60 Vbeta primers and 13 Jbeta primers. TCRdb's copy holds only in-frame clones and misses some; the assay was immunoSEQ multiplex PCR. This repertoire shows around 130,000 clones, around 78% found once; its top ten account for less than 2%. The rearrangement joins TRBV5-6 to TRBJ1-2; weak D call: TRBD1 (6 bases). This receptor was identified in a woman in her forties or fifties in good health and CMV-seronegative. The sequencing input was PBMCs. The CDR3 DNA is TGTGCCAGCAGCTTGGACATACAGGGCTATGGCTACACCTTC. It translates to CASSLDIQGYGYTF.